Only a few counts were recorded for the clone carrying this T cell receptor (beta chain). Antigen specificity is unknown. The sample originates from a study of cytomegalovirus exposure and HLA in healthy donors. The study's findings and limits: In a later analysis, specific HLA alleles were associated with under 20,000 TCR beta sequences at a 0.05 false discovery rate.

This CDR3 region has 12 residues. Trimming stripped 9 bases from V and 5 bases from J, with 12 bases between. Germline V gene lookup returns CDR1 SGHRS and CDR2 YFSETQ. It was with 60 Vbeta and 13 Jbeta primers that the PCR ran. Generated by immunoSEQ multiplex PCR, the TCRdb table keeps only in-frame clones and is missing some. The top ten hold less than 3% of the sample, which has some 200,000 clones, roughly 80% seen once. Sequenced input: PBMCs. V is TRBV5-1 and J is TRBJ2-1; D not resolved. This TCR derives from a woman in her forties in good health and CMV-seronegative. The CDR3 DNA is TGCGCCACCCGAGGTAAGGACAATGAGCAGTTCTTC. Its protein is CATRGKDNEQFF.